This T cell receptor beta chain was identified in a study of human T cells and chemical hapten exposure. Overall study: Epicutaneous patch tests delivered 0.01% DPC to the upper back, with evaluation at 6 days. Study conclusions and caveats: All donors were alopecia patients, so their immunity may differ from that of healthy people.

This clonotype has a count of ten or more. Its antigen is currently unknown. Time point denoted: patch test 2, 6 weeks after DPC sensitization. Documented treatment: therapeutic diphenylcyclopropenone sensitization with weekly scalp DPC. Blood draws came first, before each patch test. Authors' methods: A typical sample had around 90,000 TCRs, with roughly 20,000 to 690,600 overall. Each CDR3 protein gets one entry after TCRdb re-called the RACE reads with MiXCR. None of the V and J calls come from the authors' own analysis; TCRdb made them. The repertoire holds about 350,000 distinct CDR3 sequences, with about 6% as singletons. Germline CDR1 reads SEHNR; CDR2 reads FQNEAQ (reference sequence). This CDR3 region has 14 residues. V lost 6 bases to trimming and J lost 4 bases; unmatched junction nucleotides: 3.

The material was whole blood, obtained in connection with sensitization to the hapten diphenylcyclopropenone (DPC). The source of this sequence is a woman aged 18-35 years with alopecia areata. Some clones in this sample may be carry-over from other donors' samples. The chain has TRBV7-9 and TRBJ1-4; 9 nucleotides align to TRBD1. The CDR3 reads CASSSTGGNEKLFF. The DNA for the CDR3 is TGTGCCAGCAGTTCGACAGGGGGTAATGAAAAACTGTTTTTT.